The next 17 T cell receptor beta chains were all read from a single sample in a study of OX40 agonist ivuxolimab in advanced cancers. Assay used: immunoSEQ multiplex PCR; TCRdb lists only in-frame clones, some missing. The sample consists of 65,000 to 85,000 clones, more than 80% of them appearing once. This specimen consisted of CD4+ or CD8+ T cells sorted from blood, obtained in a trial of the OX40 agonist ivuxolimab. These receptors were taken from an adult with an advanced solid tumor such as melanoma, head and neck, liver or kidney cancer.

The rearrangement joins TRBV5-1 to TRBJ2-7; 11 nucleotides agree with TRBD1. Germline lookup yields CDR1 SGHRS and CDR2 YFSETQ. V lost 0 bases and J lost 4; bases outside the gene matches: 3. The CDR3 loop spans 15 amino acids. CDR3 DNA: TGCGCCAGCAGCTTGGAGGGACAGGGGGGTTACGAGCAGTACTTC. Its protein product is CASSLEGQGGYEQYF.

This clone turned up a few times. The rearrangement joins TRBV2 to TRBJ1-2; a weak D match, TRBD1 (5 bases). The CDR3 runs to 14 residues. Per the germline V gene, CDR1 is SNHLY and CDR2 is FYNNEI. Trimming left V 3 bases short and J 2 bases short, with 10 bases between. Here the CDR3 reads CASSEGPINYGYTF. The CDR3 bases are TGTGCCAGCAGTGAGGGACCAATAAACTATGGCTACACCTTC.

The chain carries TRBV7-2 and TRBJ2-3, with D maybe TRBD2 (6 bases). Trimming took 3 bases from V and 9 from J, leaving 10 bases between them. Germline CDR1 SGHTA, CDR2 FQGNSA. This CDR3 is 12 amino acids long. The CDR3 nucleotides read TGTGCCAGCAGCTTGGCGGGGAACACGCAGTATTTT. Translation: CASSLAGNTQYF.

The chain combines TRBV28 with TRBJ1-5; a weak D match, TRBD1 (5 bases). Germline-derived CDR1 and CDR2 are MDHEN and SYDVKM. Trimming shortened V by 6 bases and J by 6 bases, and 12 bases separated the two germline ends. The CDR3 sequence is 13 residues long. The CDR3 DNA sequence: TGTGCCAGCAGCCTAGACAGAGGTCAGCCCCAGCATTTT. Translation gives CASSLDRGQPQHF.

CDR3 sequence (DNA): TGTGCCAGCAGTGAATCGCACGGGACAGGGGGTCGTTATGGCTACACCTTC. Its protein product is CASSESHGTGGRYGYTF. This chain links TRBV2 with TRBJ1-2; 11 bases agree with TRBD1. Looked up from germline, CDR1 is SNHLY and CDR2 is FYNNEI. J was trimmed by 5 bases and V by 2 bases; bases with no gene match: 10. There are 17 residues in the CDR3.

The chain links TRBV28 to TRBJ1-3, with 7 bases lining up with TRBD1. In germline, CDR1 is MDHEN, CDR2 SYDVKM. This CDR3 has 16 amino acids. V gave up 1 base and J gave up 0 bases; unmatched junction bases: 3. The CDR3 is CASSLLGQDSGNTIYF. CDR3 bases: TGTGCCAGCAGTTTATTAGGACAGGACTCTGGAAACACCATATATTTT.

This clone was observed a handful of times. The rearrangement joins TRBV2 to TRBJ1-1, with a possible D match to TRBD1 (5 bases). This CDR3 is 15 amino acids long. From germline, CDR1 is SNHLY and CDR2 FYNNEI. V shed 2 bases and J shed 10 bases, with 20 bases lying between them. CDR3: CASSEQGTGRVAAFF. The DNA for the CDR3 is TGTGCCAGCAGTGAACAGGGAACCGGCCGGGTTGCAGCTTTCTTT.

DNA of the CDR3: TGTGCCAGCAGTCTGGGACTAGCCGCCGGGGAGCTGTTTTTT. Residues: CASSLGLAAGELFF. V and J are TRBV5-4 and TRBJ2-2, with 9 bases matching TRBD2. Germline V gene sequence: CDR1 SGHNT, CDR2 YYREEE (reference sequence). The CDR3 sequence is 14 residues long. The V segment lost 5 bases and the J segment 6 bases; nucleotides outside the gene matches: 5. The whole variable domain, filled in from reference TRBV5-4 and TRBJ2-2, reads ETGVTQSPTHLIKTRGQQVTLRCSSQSGHNTVSWYQQALGQGPQFIFQYYREEENGRGNFPPRFSGLQFPNYSSELNVNALELDDSALYLCASSLGLAAGELFFGEGSRLTVL.

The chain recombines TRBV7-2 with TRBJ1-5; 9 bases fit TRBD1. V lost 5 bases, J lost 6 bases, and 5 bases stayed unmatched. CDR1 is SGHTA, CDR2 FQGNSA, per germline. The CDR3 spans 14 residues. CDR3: CASSGTGSLQPQHF. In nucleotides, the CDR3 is TGTGCCAGCAGCGGGACAGGGTCGCTTCAGCCCCAGCATTTT.

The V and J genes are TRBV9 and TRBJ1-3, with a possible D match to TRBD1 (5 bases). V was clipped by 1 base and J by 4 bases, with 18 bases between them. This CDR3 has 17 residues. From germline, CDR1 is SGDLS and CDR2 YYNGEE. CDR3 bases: TGTGCCAGCAGCGTAAGTCCTACCCAGGGCGGGGGAAACACCATATATTTT. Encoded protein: CASSVSPTQGGGNTIYF.

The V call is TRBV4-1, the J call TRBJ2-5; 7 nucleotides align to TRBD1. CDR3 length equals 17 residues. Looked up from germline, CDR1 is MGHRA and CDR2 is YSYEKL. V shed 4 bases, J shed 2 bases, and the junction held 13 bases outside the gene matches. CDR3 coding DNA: TGCGCCAGCAGCCCCGGCCGACAGGGTTTGGAGCAAGAGACCCAGTACTTC. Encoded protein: CASSPGRQGLEQETQYF.

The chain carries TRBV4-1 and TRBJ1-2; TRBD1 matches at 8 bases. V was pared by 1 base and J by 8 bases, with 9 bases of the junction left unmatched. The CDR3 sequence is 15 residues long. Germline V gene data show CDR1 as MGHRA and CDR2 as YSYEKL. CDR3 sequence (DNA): TGCGCCAGCAGCCAAGGACAGGGGAATCGTAGGGGCTACACCTTC. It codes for CASSQGQGNRRGYTF.

The CDR3 here is CASSPRGRRGKLYNEQFF. CDR3 DNA sequence: TGTGCCAGCAGCCCCCGGGGGAGGCGGGGGAAACTCTACAATGAGCAGTTCTTC. This chain uses TRBV11-2 with TRBJ2-1; 7 bases map to TRBD2. The germline V gene encodes CDR1 SGHAT and CDR2 FQNNGV. V was pared by 5 bases and J by 3 bases, with 16 bases of the junction left unmatched. The CDR3 totals 18 residues.

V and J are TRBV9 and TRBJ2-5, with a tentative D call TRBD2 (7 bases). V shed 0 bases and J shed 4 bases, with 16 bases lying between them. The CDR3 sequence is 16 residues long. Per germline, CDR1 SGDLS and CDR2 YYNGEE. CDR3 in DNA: TGTGCCAGCAGCGTAGGAGGGGGGGGTCGCTCAGAGACCCAGTACTTC. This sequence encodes CASSVGGGGRSETQYF.

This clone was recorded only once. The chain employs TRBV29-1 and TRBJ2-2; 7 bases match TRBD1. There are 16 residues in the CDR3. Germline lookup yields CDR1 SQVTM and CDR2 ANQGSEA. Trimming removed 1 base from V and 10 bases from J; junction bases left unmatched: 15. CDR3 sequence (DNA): TGCAGCGTTGAAGTCCCTTGCAGGGGGAGAGTGGAGGAGCTGTTTTTT. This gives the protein CSVEVPCRGRVEELFF.

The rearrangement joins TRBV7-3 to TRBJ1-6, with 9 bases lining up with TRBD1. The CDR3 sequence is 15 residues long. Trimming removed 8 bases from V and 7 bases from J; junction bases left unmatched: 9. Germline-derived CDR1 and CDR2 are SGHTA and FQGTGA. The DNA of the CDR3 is TGTGCCAGCGGGACCGGACAGGGGAGAAATTCACCCCTCCACTTT. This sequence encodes CASGTGQGRNSPLHF. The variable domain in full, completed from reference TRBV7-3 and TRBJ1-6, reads GAGVSQTPSNKVTEKGKYVELRCDPISGHTALYWYRQSLGQGPEFLIYFQGTGAADDSGLPNDRFFAVRPEGSVSTLKIQRTERGDSAVYLCASGTGQGRNSPLHFGNGTRLTVT.

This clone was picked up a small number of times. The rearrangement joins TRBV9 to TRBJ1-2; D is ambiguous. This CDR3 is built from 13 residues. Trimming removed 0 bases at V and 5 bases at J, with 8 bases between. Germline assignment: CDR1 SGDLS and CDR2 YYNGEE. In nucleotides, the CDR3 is TGTGCCAGCAGCGTAGAGGGTGATTATGGCTACACCTTC. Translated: CASSVEGDYGYTF.